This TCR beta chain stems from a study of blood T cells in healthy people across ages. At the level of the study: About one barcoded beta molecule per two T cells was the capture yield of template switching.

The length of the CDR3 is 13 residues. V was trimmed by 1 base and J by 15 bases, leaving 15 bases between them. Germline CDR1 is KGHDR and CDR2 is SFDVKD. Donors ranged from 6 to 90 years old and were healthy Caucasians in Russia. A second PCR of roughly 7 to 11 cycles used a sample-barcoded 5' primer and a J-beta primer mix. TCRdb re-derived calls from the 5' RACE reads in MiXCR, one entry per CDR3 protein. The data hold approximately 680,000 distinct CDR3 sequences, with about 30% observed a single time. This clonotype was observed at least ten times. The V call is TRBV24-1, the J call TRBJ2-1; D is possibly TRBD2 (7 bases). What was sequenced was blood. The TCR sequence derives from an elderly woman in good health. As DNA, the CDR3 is TGTGCCACCAGTGATTTAGGCCGGGGGGCCCGGTTCTTC. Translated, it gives CATSDLGRGARFF.